This T cell receptor beta chain was captured in a study of CD8+ T cells in alopecia areata. It was cDNA, reverse transcribed from extracted RNA, that served as the sequencing template. Generated by immunoSEQ multiplex PCR, the TCRdb table keeps only in-frame clones and is missing some. The top ten clones hold 0.91% of a sample with under 200,000 clones, about 71% of them seen once. Treatment: oral pan-JAK inhibitor, 5-10 mg twice daily. On this clone itself: The antigen remains unidentified.

Germline V gene lookup returns CDR1 SEHNR and CDR2 FQNEAQ (reference sequence). The CDR3 totals 13 residues. Trimming removed 1 base from V and 6 bases from J, with 9 bases in between. Study-wide results and limits: An increase in clonality over normal scalp was evident in lesional scalp, especially alopecia totalis/universalis.

J is TRBJ2-5 and V is TRBV7-9, with D perhaps matching TRBD1 (5 bases). The TCR was taken from a human donor with alopecia areata. The specimen comprised CD4+ T cells sorted from blood, sampled at week 4, from a patient treated with tofacitinib. CDR3 amino acids: CASSLGGSQTQYF. CDR3 DNA: TGTGCCAGCAGCTTAGGGGGCAGCCAGACCCAGTACTTC.